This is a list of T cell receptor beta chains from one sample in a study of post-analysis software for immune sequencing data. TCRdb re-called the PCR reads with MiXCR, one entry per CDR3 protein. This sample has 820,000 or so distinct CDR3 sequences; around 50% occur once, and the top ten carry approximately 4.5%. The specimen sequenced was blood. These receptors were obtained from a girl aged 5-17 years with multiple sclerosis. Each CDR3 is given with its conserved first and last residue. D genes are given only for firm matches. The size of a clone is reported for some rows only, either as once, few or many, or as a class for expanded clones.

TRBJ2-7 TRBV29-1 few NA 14 CSVHGGSVSYEQYF TGCAGCGTCCACGGAGGGTCGGTCTCCTACGAGCAGTACTTC
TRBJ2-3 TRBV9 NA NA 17 CASSAPFRNIGTDTQYF TGTGCCAGCAGCGCCCCTTTTAGGAATATAGGCACAGATACGCAGTATTTT
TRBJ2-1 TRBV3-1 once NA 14 CASQPGPTYNEQFF TGTGCCAGCCAACCGGGCCCTACCTACAATGAGCAGTTCTTC
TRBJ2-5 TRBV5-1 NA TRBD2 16 CASSLGTSLYQETQYF TGCGCCAGCAGCCTGGGGACTAGCCTGTACCAAGAGACCCAGTACTTC
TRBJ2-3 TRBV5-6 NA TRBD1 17 CASSLVGTGGPTDTQYF TGTGCCAGCAGCTTGGTGGGAACAGGGGGACCGACAGATACGCAGTATTTT
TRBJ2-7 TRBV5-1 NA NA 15 CASSSGGTTTYEQYF TGCGCCAGCAGCTCGGGCGGGACAACCACCTACGAGCAGTACTTC
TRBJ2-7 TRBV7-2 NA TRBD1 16 CASSPLHRGRSYEQYF TGTGCCAGCAGCCCGCTCCACAGGGGGCGTTCCTACGAGCAGTACTTC
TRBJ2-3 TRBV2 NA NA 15 CASRLESGRMDTQYF TGTGCCAGCCGACTAGAATCGGGGCGTATGGATACGCAGTATTTT
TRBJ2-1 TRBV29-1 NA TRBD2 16 CSVEDQERGLYNEQFF TGCAGCGTTGAAGATCAGGAGCGGGGATTATACAATGAGCAGTTCTTC
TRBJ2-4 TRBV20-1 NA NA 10 CSATRDIQYF TGCAGTGCTACAAGGGACATTCAGTACTTC
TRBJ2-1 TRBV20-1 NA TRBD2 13 CSARLAGGPEQFF TGCAGTGCTAGACTAGCGGGGGGACCTGAGCAGTTCTTC
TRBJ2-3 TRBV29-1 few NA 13 CSVSTGFTDTQYF TGCAGCGTCTCCACGGGTTTCACAGATACGCAGTATTTT